This T cell receptor gamma chain derives from a study of Vδ1+ human thymocytes. After alphabeta T cell depletion, CD3+ Vdelta1+ Vdelta2- thymocytes were sorted. With 3 bases clipped from V and 12 bases from J, the junction kept 8 bases outside the gene matches. Per germline, CDR1 VTNTFY and CDR2 YDVSTARD (reference sequence). The CDR3 consists of 11 residues. This clone was counted only a few times. What it binds is not known. Sequences come from RNA converted to cDNA by reverse transcription. The CDR3 regions were amplified by multiplex PCR from V-gene primers to a constant-region primer. TCRdb reapplied CATT to the multiplex PCR reads. The sample includes some 9,000 gamma-chain clones, around 54% seen only once; the top ten take 1.4% to 1.5%. General observations from the study: Many TRG clonotypes were shared between donors; TRD repertoires were essentially private. Highly polyclonal TRG and TRD repertoires with Gaussian CDR3 length distributions appeared in thymus. The authors advised highly purified populations and single-cell validation.

The chain has TRGV3 and TRGJ1 or TRGJ2. The sample comprised Vdelta1+ gamma-delta thymocytes from the thymus. Regarding subset: FACS-sorted CD3+ TCRalphabeta- TCRVdelta1+ TCRVdelta2- thymocytes. This receptor was identified in a girl under three years old who had congenital heart surgery. The CDR3 is CATWDFDGKLF. The CDR3 DNA reads TGTGCCACCTGGGACTTTGATGGGAAACTCTTT.